This TCR beta chain was recorded in a study of T cell responses to AZD1222 COVID-19 vaccine. As concerns this clone: No antigen is known for it.

Study outcomes and limitations: Most donors were white British and more were female, and clonal diversity was possibly underestimated. A reported finding is that nearly half of spike-specific TCRs target unmutated variant regions.

This table comes from immunoSEQ multiplex PCR, and its TCRdb copy is limited to in-frame clones, with some not included. The table shows approximately 150,000 clones, with about 94% occurring only once. This specimen was peripheral blood, taken on day 0 of AZD1222 vaccination. The receptor's source is an adult in good health.

The CDR3 DNA reads TGTGCCAGCAGCGTAGCGGGGCGGGATTCACCCCTCCACTTT. It encodes CASSVAGRDSPLHF. This sequence joins TRBV9 and TRBJ1-6; D is perhaps TRBD1 (5 bases). The germline V gene encodes CDR1 SGDLS and CDR2 YYNGEE. The CDR3 has 14 amino acids. Trimming took off 0 bases at V and 8 bases at J, with 9 bases between the two ends.